This T cell receptor beta chain was sequenced during a study of cytomegalovirus exposure and HLA in healthy donors. Whole-study results and caveats: Most CMV-associated TCR beta chains were later found to appear HLA-restricted.

Germline values: CDR1 SGHTA, CDR2 FQGNSA. V was clipped by 3 bases and J by 8 bases; unmatched bases: 12. The CDR3 sequence is 16 residues long. A multiplex PCR was run with 60 Vbeta primers and 13 Jbeta primers. Sequencing was performed with immunoSEQ multiplex PCR; in TCRdb, only in-frame clones are kept and a portion is missing. The data show approximately 110,000 clones, around three quarters seen once. This clone appeared a few times. Its antigen is undetermined. The rearrangement uses TRBV7-2 and TRBJ2-7; 11 nucleotides match TRBD1. Material for sequencing was PBMCs. The sequence derives from a woman in her thirties or forties in good health and CMV-seropositive. DNA of the CDR3: TGTGCCAGCAGCTTTAGTGGGGGACAGGGGGGAATTCAGCAGTACTTC. This codes for CASSFSGGQGGIQQYF.